One sample yielded the 15 T cell receptor beta chains listed below, sequenced in a study of T-cell reconstitution after alpha-beta-depleted transplantation in children. Unique molecular identifiers were built into the TCRbeta library. TCRdb passed the PCR reads through MiXCR, listing each CDR3 protein once. The sample has 350,000 to 500,000 distinct CDR3 sequences; about 40% are singletons. The starting material was PBMCs, obtained before TCRalphabeta/CD19-depleted stem cell transplant. These receptor sequences come from a girl between 2 and 10 years old with aplastic anemia, due to receive a stem cell transplant.

The chain is built from TRBV29-1 and TRBJ1-2; maybe TRBD1 (5 bases). Trimming removed 3 bases from V and 8 bases from J, with 13 bases in between. This CDR3 is 12 amino acids long. The germline gives CDR1 SQVTM, CDR2 ANQGSEA. CDR3 protein: CSVDLPGQGYTF. CDR3 coding DNA: TGCAGCGTTGATCTTCCAGGGCAAGGCTACACCTTC.

Only a few counts were recorded for this clonotype. The V and J genes are TRBV6-5 and TRBJ2-7; possible D gene TRBD2, 6 bases. The length of the CDR3 is 16 residues. Trimming took 4 bases from V and 0 from J, leaving 16 bases between them. In germline, CDR1 is MNHEY, CDR2 SVGAGI. CDR3 amino acids: CASSFLSGVPSYEQYF. The CDR3 DNA reads as TGTGCCAGCAGTTTTCTGTCGGGGGTTCCCTCCTACGAGCAGTACTTC.

This clonotype was counted only a few times. This chain connects TRBV18 to TRBJ2-3; possibly TRBD1 for D (5 bases). CDR3 length: 18 amino acids. The V gene lost 1 base and the J gene lost 4 bases, with 21 bases spanning the gap. Germline V lookup: CDR1 KGHSH, CDR2 LQKENI. The CDR3 bases are TGTGCCAGCTCACCACAAGGTTCTGGCAGGGATCTCTCAGATACGCAGTATTTT. This gives the protein CASSPQGSGRDLSDTQYF. The variable domain in full, with the rest retrieved from reference TRBV18 and TRBJ2-3, is NAGVMQNPRHLVRRRGQEARLRCSPMKGHSHVYWYRQLPEEGLKFMVYLQKENIIDESGMPKERFSAEFPKEGPSILRIQQVVRGDSAAYFCASSPQGSGRDLSDTQYFGPGTRLTVL.

This clonotype was seen only a few times. The chain couples TRBV7-2 to TRBJ2-7; D may be TRBD1 (5 bases). The CDR3 spans 16 residues. Germline V lookup: CDR1 SGHTA, CDR2 FQGNSA. Trimming removed 3 bases from V and 3 bases from J, with 18 bases in between. CDR3 coding DNA: TGTGCCAGCAGCTTCTATTCTTCAAGGGGTTTCTACGAGCAGTACTTC. Residues: CASSFYSSRGFYEQYF.

V and J are TRBV20-1 and TRBJ2-7; D uncertain. Germline V gives CDR1 DFQATT, CDR2 SNEGSKA (reference sequence). Trimming took off 0 bases at V and 3 bases at J, with 9 bases between the two ends. The CDR3 has 13 amino acids. In nucleotides, the CDR3 is TGCAGTGCTAGAGATATGGAGATCTACGAGCAGTACTTC. Translation gives CSARDMEIYEQYF.

DNA of the CDR3: TGTGCCAGCAGCCCAGGGAGGACAGGGACAGACGAGCAGTACTTC. Protein product: CASSPGRTGTDEQYF. J is TRBJ2-7 and V is TRBV11-3, with 8 nucleotides matching TRBD1. V was pared by 5 bases and J by 5 bases, with 11 bases of the junction left unmatched. Germline V CDR1 and CDR2: SGHNT, YENEEA. The CDR3 totals 15 residues.

This clonotype was picked up a small number of times. As DNA, the CDR3 is TGTGCCAGCACCCCCAGCGGGGGTCCCCCCTACGAGCAGTACTTC. This codes for CASTPSGGPPYEQYF. The rearrangement uses TRBV7-9 and TRBJ2-7, with 8 bases fitting TRBD2. Germline V gives CDR1 SEHNR, CDR2 FQNEAQ (reference sequence). The CDR3 sequence is 15 residues long. V shed 7 bases and J 2 bases; nucleotides not matched to a gene: 10.

The J gene is TRBJ2-5, the V gene TRBV12-3 or TRBV12-4; D assignment may be TRBD1 or TRBD2 (6 bases each). V was trimmed by 4 bases and J by 4 bases, leaving 13 bases between them. The CDR3 is 14 residues long. The CDR3 DNA reads TGTGCCAGCAGTTGGGGGGCCCGGGCAGAGACCCAGTACTTC. Protein sequence: CASSWGARAETQYF.

This chain joins TRBV25-1 and TRBJ2-3, with D tentatively TRBD2 (5 bases). The V end was cut by 6 bases, the J end by 1 base, with 11 bases between. Germline-derived CDR1 and CDR2 are MGHDK and SYGVNS. The length of the CDR3 is 14 residues. The CDR3 protein is CASSSELGTDTQYF. As DNA, the CDR3 is TGTGCCAGCAGCAGTGAACTAGGCACAGATACGCAGTATTTT.

This clonotype was seen more than once but under ten times. The chain carries TRBV28 and TRBJ1-4; D remains ambiguous. Trimming removed 10 bases from V and 8 bases from J, with 14 bases in between. The germline gives CDR1 MDHEN, CDR2 SYDVKM. The CDR3 is 12 residues long. Here the CDR3 reads CAILGRPEKLFF. DNA for the CDR3: TGTGCCATTTTAGGACGTCCAGAAAAACTGTTTTTT.

This clonotype was counted at least ten times. V is TRBV5-5 and J is TRBJ2-3; D not resolved. Per the germline V gene, CDR1 is SGHKS and CDR2 is YYEKEE (reference sequence). CDR3 length equals 13 residues. Trimming took 4 bases from V and 1 from J, leaving 7 bases between them. The CDR3 DNA follows: TGTGCCAGCAGCGGCCAGGGCACAGATACGCAGTATTTT. Its protein product is CASSGQGTDTQYF.

This rearrangement joins TRBV5-1 to TRBJ1-5; D gene ambiguous. The germline gives CDR1 SGHRS, CDR2 YFSETQ. The CDR3 extends over 13 amino acids. V lost 2 bases and J lost 5, with 8 bases in between. CDR3 sequence reads: CASSFGTDQPQHF. The CDR3 DNA reads as TGCGCCAGCAGCTTCGGAACGGATCAGCCCCAGCATTTT.

This clonotype was observed a handful of times. The chain employs TRBV5-1 and TRBJ2-1; no clear D. V lost 2 bases and J 6 bases, leaving 15 bases between the germline ends. The germline CDR1 and CDR2 sequences are SGHRS and YFSETQ. This CDR3 region has 15 residues. CDR3 sequence (DNA): TGCGCCAGCAGCTTTTCTCGGGCCTCGATCAATGAGCAGTTCTTC. It yields the protein CASSFSRASINEQFF.

A few counts support this clonotype. The chain uses TRBV6-6 and TRBJ2-7; D is ambiguous. This CDR3 comprises 13 residues. Germline CDR1 reads MNHNY; CDR2 reads SVGAGI (reference sequence). The ends were cut back, 4 bases at V and 1 base at J, with 8 bases in the middle. For the CDR3, the DNA is TGTGCCAGCAGTTTAGCCCCATCCTACGAGCAGTACTTC. The encoded protein is CASSLAPSYEQYF.

The gene calls are TRBV5-1 and TRBJ2-3; unclear D gene. There are 14 residues in the CDR3. CDR1 SGHRS and CDR2 YFSETQ come from the germline V gene. The germline V and J ends were trimmed by 0 bases and 4 bases, with 9 bases remaining between them. CDR3 protein: CASSLAPGSDTQYF. The CDR3 region has the DNA TGCGCCAGCAGCTTGGCCCCAGGCTCAGATACGCAGTATTTT.